These T cell receptor beta chains were read from a single sample in a study of blood T cell repertoires in COVID-19. Using immunoSEQ multiplex PCR, the repertoire was profiled, and TCRdb retains in-frame clones only, with some absent. The sample contains about 37,000 clones, roughly 86% of which appear only once. Input material: peripheral blood. The receptors here all came from a man in his 70s with acute or convalescent COVID-19. CDR3s include the opening cysteine and the closing phenylalanine or tryptophan. Each record gives: V gene, J gene, D gene, clone size, CDR3 protein, CDR3 DNA. D genes are given only for firm matches. Rows give clone size only sometimes, using once, few, many, or a class for an expanded clone.

TRBV3-1/TRBV3-2	TRBJ1-2	.	.	CASSQEGPYGYTF	TGTGCCAGCAGCCAAGAGGGGCCCTATGGCTACACCTTC
TRBV7-2	TRBJ1-1	TRBD1	.	CASSLATGGLTEAFF	TGTGCCAGCAGCTTGGCGACAGGGGGGTTGACTGAAGCTTTCTTT
TRBV20-1	TRBJ1-2	.	once	CSASDGAGPLNYGYTF	TGCAGTGCTAGTGACGGAGCGGGGCCGCTTAACTATGGCTACACCTTC
TRBV6-1	TRBJ2-3	TRBD2	.	CASSVGLAGATDTQYF	TGTGCCAGCAGTGTGGGACTAGCGGGAGCAACAGATACGCAGTATTTT
TRBV7-2	TRBJ2-7	.	.	CASSLGAIYEQYF	TGTGCCAGCAGCTTGGGGGCGATCTACGAGCAGTACTTC
TRBV19	TRBJ2-3	.	.	CASREGRGGYTQYF	TGTGCCAGTAGGGAAGGCAGGGGCGGATATACGCAGTATTTT
TRBV6-6	TRBJ1-6	.	once	CASSRSRGSYNSPLHF	TGTGCCAGCAGTCGAAGCAGGGGCTCCTATAATTCACCCCTCCACTTT
TRBV7-9	TRBJ2-5	TRBD2	.	CASSKRLLGEGETQYF	TGTGCCAGCAGCAAAAGGTTGTTGGGGGAGGGAGAGACCCAGTACTTC
TRBV15	TRBJ1-1	.	few	CATSRVQGMSEAFF	TGTGCCACCAGCAGAGTCCAGGGGATGTCTGAAGCTTTCTTT
TRBV5-1	TRBJ1-1	TRBD1	.	CASSPGTGRTEAFF	TGCGCCAGCAGCCCGGGGACAGGGAGAACTGAAGCTTTCTTT
TRBV4-3	TRBJ2-2	TRBD1	.	CASSRTGGFTGELFF	TGCGCCAGCAGCCGGACAGGGGGCTTTACCGGGGAGCTGTTTTTT
TRBV30	TRBJ1-1	.	.	CAWDRRVGNTEAFF	TGTGCCTGGGATCGCAGGGTTGGGAACACTGAAGCTTTCTTT
TRBV19	TRBJ1-5	.	.	CASGIGTEGQPQHF	TGTGCCAGTGGGATCGGAACAGAGGGACAGCCCCAGCATTTT
TRBV12-3/TRBV12-4	TRBJ1-5	.	.	CASSFQVYQPQHF	TGTGCCAGCAGTTTTCAGGTTTATCAGCCCCAGCATTTT
TRBV6-5	TRBJ1-6	.	.	CASSYNRQFGSPLHF	TGTGCCAGCAGTTATAACCGACAGTTTGGATCACCCCTCCACTTT
TRBV5-1	TRBJ1-2	TRBD1	.	CASSPPGQAYGYTF	TGCGCCAGCAGCCCTCCGGGACAGGCCTATGGCTACACCTTC
TRBV19	TRBJ2-3	TRBD2	.	CASMGTSVDTQYF	TGTGCCAGTATGGGGACTAGCGTCGATACGCAGTATTTT
TRBV3-1/TRBV3-2	TRBJ2-3	TRBD2	.	CASSGTFSAGGRTDTQYF	TGTGCCAGCTCGGGTACCTTTAGCGCGGGAGGGCGCACAGATACGCAGTATTTT
TRBV5-1	TRBJ2-2	.	.	CASSLAGGLNTGELFF	TGCGCCAGCAGCTTGGCGGGGGGCCTGAACACCGGGGAGCTGTTTTTT
TRBV3-1/TRBV3-2	TRBJ1-1	.	once	CASSQGFQEIEAFF	TGTGCCAGCAGCCAAGGGTTTCAGGAAATCGAAGCTTTCTTT
TRBV7-3	TRBJ2-3	.	.	CASSFPDSADTQYF	TGTGCCAGCAGCTTTCCGGACAGCGCAGATACGCAGTATTTT
TRBV30	TRBJ1-6	TRBD1	.	CAWSVGQGISPLHF	TGTGCCTGGAGTGTCGGACAGGGGATCTCACCCCTCCACTTT
TRBV9	TRBJ2-2	.	.	CASSVVSQPATGELFF	TGTGCCAGCAGCGTAGTATCACAGCCCGCGACCGGGGAGCTGTTTTTT
TRBV11-2	TRBJ2-1	TRBD2	.	CASSLSSGGLGNEQFF	TGTGCCAGCAGCTTATCTAGCGGCGGGTTGGGGAATGAGCAGTTCTTC
TRBV11-2	TRBJ2-5	.	.	CASSLDPGGETQYF	TGTGCCAGCAGCTTAGATCCAGGAGGGGAGACCCAGTACTTC
TRBV19	TRBJ2-1	.	.	CASSIGSGTYNEQFF	TGTGCCAGTAGTATTGGTAGCGGTACCTACAATGAGCAGTTCTTC
TRBV27	TRBJ2-2	.	once	CASSRIDRPNTGELFF	TGTGCCAGCAGCCGAATAGACAGGCCGAACACCGGGGAGCTGTTTTTT
TRBV30	TRBJ1-3	.	.	CAWSVGSGPGNTIYF	TGTGCCTGGAGTGTGGGTAGCGGGCCTGGAAACACCATATATTTT
TRBV4-1	TRBJ1-2	.	.	CASSQDQGVGYGYTF	TGCGCCAGCAGCCAAGATCAGGGCGTAGGATATGGCTACACCTTC
TRBV18	TRBJ2-1	TRBD2	.	CASSPGLAGGADEQFF	TGTGCCAGCTCACCGGGACTAGCGGGAGGAGCGGATGAGCAGTTCTTC